Shown below are 14 T cell receptor beta chains from a single sample sequenced in a study of T cells in Graves' hyperthyroidism and ophthalmopathy. Researchers took RNA transcripts and amplified the TCR beta CDR3 regions from them. During a first-round RT-PCR of the TCR CDR3, the HTBI primer set was used. TCRdb processed the multiplex PCR reads anew with MiXCR; each CDR3 protein has one entry. Among around 350,000 distinct CDR3 sequences listed, about 15% were seen once. Specimen: blood. These receptors came from a young woman with Graves' ophthalmopathy.

This clonotype was counted many times. The chain has TRBV18 and TRBJ2-1; 10 nucleotides agree with TRBD1. Germline trimming cut 3 bases from V and 2 bases from J; bases unmatched to any gene: 1. The CDR3 totals 15 residues. The V gene's germline CDR1 is KGHSH and CDR2 LQKENI. The CDR3, as DNA: TGTGCCAGCTCACCTGACAGGGGGCCCTACAATGAGCAGTTCTTC. Translated: CASSPDRGPYNEQFF.

The genes are TRBV15 and TRBJ1-1; D uncertain. Germline CDR1 LNHNV, CDR2 YYDKDF (reference sequence). V lost 2 bases, J lost 11 bases, and 15 bases lay in between. The CDR3 has 13 residues. The CDR3 DNA reads TGTGCCACCAGCAGATCACGGGCGGCTTGGGCTTTCTTT. Amino acid sequence: CATSRSRAAWAFF. Filled out from reference TRBV15 and TRBJ1-1, the complete variable domain reads DAMVIQNPRYQVTQFGKPVTLSCSQTLNHNVMYWYQQKSSQAPKLLFHYYDKDFNNEADTPDNFQSRRPNTSFCFLDIRSPGLGDTAMYLCATSRSRAAWAFFGQGTRLTVV.

This chain uses TRBV3-1 with TRBJ1-2; possibly TRBD1 for D (6 bases). This CDR3 comprises 14 residues. V was cut by 3 bases and J by 6 bases, with 14 bases left in between. Germline V gene sequence: CDR1 LGHDT, CDR2 YNNKEL (reference sequence). CDR3 sequence reads: CASSHSGGPNGYTF. The CDR3, as DNA: TGTGCCAGCAGCCATAGCGGGGGGCCCAATGGCTACACCTTC.

The chain carries TRBV10-3 and TRBJ2-2, with 13 positions matching TRBD2. The CDR3 has 18 residues. J was trimmed by 4 bases and V by 5 bases; bases with no gene match: 10. Germline V gene lookup returns CDR1 ENHRY and CDR2 SYGVKD. Written as DNA, the CDR3 is TGTGCCATCAGTAGAGCGACTAGCGGGGGGACGCCCACCGGGGAGCTGTTTTTT. Its translation is CAISRATSGGTPTGELFF.

Many counts were recorded for this clonotype. The chain employs TRBV7-3 and TRBJ2-1; 8 nucleotides agree with TRBD2. The CDR3 spans 15 residues. V shed 0 bases, J shed 9 bases, and the junction held 7 bases outside the gene matches. Germline lookup yields CDR1 SGHTA and CDR2 FQGTGA. CDR3 sequence reads: CASSLTGGLAGEQFF. The CDR3 DNA sequence: TGTGCCAGCAGCTTAACAGGAGGACTAGCCGGTGAGCAGTTCTTC.

A note on this clonotype: One end of the junction is discordant with germline, which a read error may explain. The genes are TRBV7-9 and TRBJ1-2; 7 bases fit TRBD1. The CDR3 sequence is 16 residues long. Germline-derived CDR1 and CDR2 are SEHNR and FQNEAQ (reference sequence). The CDR3 spells CASSLAAGTANYAYTF. CDR3 sequence (DNA): TGTGCCAGCAGCTTAGCAGCCGGGACAGCGAACTATGCCTACACCTTC.

V is TRBV10-3 and J is TRBJ1-5, with TRBD1 matching over 9 bases. Germline V lookup: CDR1 ENHRY, CDR2 SYGVKD. V lost 6 bases, J lost 7 bases, and 22 bases stayed unmatched. The CDR3 is 19 amino acids. The CDR3, as DNA: TGTGCCATCAGAGGTCAAACATCGCTCCGGGACAGGGTTTGGCAGCCCCAGCATTTT. This sequence encodes CAIRGQTSLRDRVWQPQHF.

This clonotype was seen ten or more times. The J gene is TRBJ1-1, the V gene TRBV20-1; D is uncertain. This CDR3 region has 9 residues. CDR1 is DFQATT, CDR2 SNEGSKA, per germline (reference sequence). V was trimmed by 5 bases and J by 11 bases, leaving 9 bases between them. The DNA for the CDR3 is TGCAGTGCTGGGGAGTCGGCTTTCTTT. Translation: CSAGESAFF.

This clonotype was seen repeatedly, ten times or more. This chain uses TRBV7-2 with TRBJ2-3; the match to TRBD2 covers 8 bases. The CDR3 is 14 residues long. V lost 4 bases and J lost 4; bases outside the gene matches: 4. CDR1 is SGHTA, CDR2 FQGNSA, per germline. CDR3 in amino acids: CASSSGGPADTQYF. The CDR3 DNA follows: TGTGCCAGCAGCTCGGGGGGGCCGGCAGATACGCAGTATTTT.

This clonotype has a handful of counts. The chain carries TRBV27 and TRBJ1-3, with D unclear. Trimming left V 6 bases short and J 0 bases short, with 6 bases between. Germline assignment: CDR1 MNHEY and CDR2 SMNVEV (reference sequence). The CDR3 is 13 residues long. CDR3 bases: TGTGCCAGCAGACAGCTCTCTGGAAACACCATATATTTT. Residues: CASRQLSGNTIYF.

Comments on this clonotype: At one end, the junction sequence differs from germline, possibly due to a read error. The chain is built from TRBV6-4 and TRBJ2-7; TRBD1 aligns across 8 bases. Germline CDR1 reads MRHNA; CDR2 reads SNTAGT. CDR3 length: 14 residues. The CDR3 here is CASSTGTGFYEQYF. CDR3 coding DNA: TGCGCCAGCAGCACCGGGACAGGCTTCTACGAGCAGTACTTC.

The V gene is TRBV2, the J gene TRBJ1-2; D is unclear. The CDR3 runs 11 residues. CDR1 SNHLY and CDR2 FYNNEI come from the germline V gene. Trimming cost V 6 bases and J 6 bases, with 8 bases left between them. CDR3 sequence: CASRPRDGYTF. In DNA, the CDR3 is TGTGCCAGCAGGCCCAGAGATGGCTACACCTTC.

The chain recombines TRBV4-1 with TRBJ1-5, with 9 bases aligning to TRBD1. V shed 3 bases and J 1 base; nucleotides not matched to a gene: 4. CDR3 length equals 16 residues. Looked up from germline, CDR1 is MGHRA and CDR2 is YSYEKL. CDR3 loop: CASSQGGQGSNQPQHF. In nucleotides, the CDR3 is TGCGCCAGCAGCCAGGGGGGACAGGGAAGCAATCAGCCCCAGCATTTT.

Only a few counts were recorded for this clonotype. The chain combines TRBV5-4 with TRBJ1-2; 8 nucleotides match TRBD1. The CDR3 extends over 15 amino acids. J lost 4 bases, V lost 3 bases, and 8 bases had no gene match. Germline CDR1 and CDR2: SGHNT and YYREEE (reference sequence). CDR3 DNA: TGTGCCAGCAGCTCAGGACAGGGAATTTTCTATGGCTACACCTTC. Translation: CASSSGQGIFYGYTF.